These 2 T cell receptor beta chains share one sample of origin, sequenced in a study of blood T cell repertoires in COVID-19. Clones were sequenced by immunoSEQ multiplex PCR, and TCRdb holds only the in-frame ones, with some missing. This sample yields over 60,000 clones, of which 80% to 90% are seen a single time; almost 5% belongs to the top ten. What was sequenced was peripheral blood. The source is a woman aged 50 to 60 with active COVID-19.

This chain uses TRBV5-5 with TRBJ1-1; the D is unclear. Germline assignment: CDR1 SGHKS and CDR2 YYEKEE (reference sequence). The ends were cut back, 4 bases at V and 1 base at J, with 11 bases in the middle. The CDR3 loop spans 14 amino acids. The CDR3 loop is CASSPPPGNTEAFF. In DNA, the CDR3 is TGTGCCAGCAGCCCACCCCCAGGGAACACTGAAGCTTTCTTT. The variable domain in full, completed from reference TRBV5-5 and TRBJ1-1, reads DAGVTQSPTHLIKTRGQQVTLRCSPISGHKSVSWYQQVLGQGPQFIFQYYEKEERGRGNFPDRFSARQFPNYSSELNVNALLLGDSALYLCASSPPPGNTEAFFGQGTRLTVV.

The J gene is TRBJ1-4, the V gene TRBV6-2 or TRBV6-3, with D uncertain. The CDR3 sequence is 15 residues long. V shed 5 bases and J shed 6 bases, with 16 bases lying between them. The germline gives CDR1 MNHEY, CDR2 SVGEGT. CDR3 in DNA: TGTGCCAGCAGTCGTCGGGGTGCCCGGGATGAAAAACTGTTTTTT. Its protein product is CASSRRGARDEKLFF.